The 16 T cell receptor beta chains below were found in one sample sequenced in a study of blood T cell repertoires in COVID-19. The method was immunoSEQ multiplex PCR; TCRdb's version includes in-frame clones alone and lacks a portion of them. The sample lists 300,000 to 350,000 clones; 87% were seen once. Sequenced material: peripheral blood. Source of these receptors: a man aged 30 to 45 with COVID-19, enrolled during active disease.

The chain combines TRBV2 with TRBJ2-1, with D perhaps matching TRBD2 (7 bases). Trimming removed 3 bases from V and 5 bases from J, with 17 bases in between. Looked up from germline, CDR1 is SNHLY and CDR2 is FYNNEI. The CDR3 runs to 16 residues. CDR3 region: CASSDDRQGRDNEQFF. In DNA, the CDR3 is TGTGCCAGCAGTGATGATCGGCAGGGGAGGGACAATGAGCAGTTCTTC.

This rearrangement joins TRBV28 to TRBJ1-5, with TRBD1 identical over 11 bases. The germline gives CDR1 MDHEN, CDR2 SYDVKM. The CDR3 runs to 19 residues. J gave up 3 bases and V 4 bases, and 14 bases lay outside the gene matches. The CDR3 is CASSSPGQGGNRINQPQHF. The CDR3 bases are TGTGCCAGCAGTTCGCCGGGACAGGGGGGGAATCGCATCAATCAGCCCCAGCATTTT.

The chain combines TRBV4-2 with TRBJ1-1; 10 bases fit TRBD1. V lost 4 bases, J lost 4 bases, and 9 bases stayed unmatched. There are 16 residues in the CDR3. Per germline, CDR1 LGHNA and CDR2 YNFKEQ. This CDR3 reads CASSPLGQGRITEAFF. CDR3 DNA: TGTGCCAGCAGCCCTTTGGGACAGGGGCGTATCACTGAAGCTTTCTTT.

The chain joins TRBV19 to TRBJ1-5, with 10 bases lining up with TRBD1. The CDR3 consists of 17 residues. With 7 bases clipped from V and 6 bases from J, the junction kept 15 bases outside the gene matches. CDR1 is LNHDA and CDR2 is SQIVND in the germline V gene (reference sequence). CDR3 coding DNA: TGTGCCAGTAATCTTAGACAGGGGGCGAAGGGTACTCAGCCCCAGCATTTT. This gives the protein CASNLRQGAKGTQPQHF.

The genes are TRBV19 and TRBJ1-6; 8 positions agree with TRBD1. Unmatched junction bases numbered 6, after V lost 0 bases and J lost 5 bases. Germline values: CDR1 LNHDA, CDR2 SQIVND (reference sequence). The CDR3 consists of 17 residues. The CDR3 region is CASSIDWLGQDNSPLHF. The CDR3 region has the DNA TGTGCCAGTAGTATAGATTGGCTGGGACAGGATAATTCACCCCTCCACTTT.

J is TRBJ2-7 and V is TRBV18; D is undetermined. V was shortened by 3 bases and J by 1 base, with 13 bases between the two germline ends. This CDR3 has 15 residues. Germline-derived CDR1 and CDR2 are KGHSH and LQKENI. The CDR3 reads CASSPGQVPSYEQYF. The CDR3 bases are TGTGCCAGCTCACCTGGTCAGGTCCCGTCCTACGAGCAGTACTTC.

V usage is TRBV25-1 and J usage is TRBJ2-1; TRBD1 is a possible D gene (5 bases). The germline CDR1 and CDR2 sequences are MGHDK and SYGVNS. Between the trimmed V and J ends, which lost 2 bases and 3 bases, there was a span of 17 bases. The CDR3 spans 17 residues. CDR3 coding DNA: TGTGCCAGCAGTGAAAGCCCAGGGCCACCAAACTACAATGAGCAGTTCTTC. Its protein product is CASSESPGPPNYNEQFF.

This clone has only one observation. The chain employs TRBV19 and TRBJ1-6, with TRBD1 matching 7 bases. Germline-derived CDR1 and CDR2 are LNHDA and SQIVND (reference sequence). The V gene end was trimmed by 5 bases and the J gene end by 7 bases; junction bases not matched to a gene: 5. The CDR3 consists of 14 residues. The CDR3 here is CASSPGTVNSPLHF. Here the CDR3 DNA reads TGTGCCAGTAGTCCTGGGACAGTCAATTCACCCCTCCACTTT.

The chain has TRBV29-1 and TRBJ2-1; the match to TRBD2 covers 12 bases. J lost 12 bases, V lost 7 bases, and 10 bases had no gene match. From germline, CDR1 is SQVTM and CDR2 ANQGSEA. This CDR3 contains 13 residues. The CDR3 region is CSGRTSGIFGQFF. CDR3 DNA sequence: TGCAGCGGACGGACTAGCGGGATATTCGGGCAGTTCTTC.

The gene calls are TRBV7-9 and TRBJ1-1; D is unresolved. There are 14 residues in the CDR3. V was pared by 6 bases and J by 0 bases, with 11 bases between. Germline V lookup: CDR1 SEHNR, CDR2 FQNEAQ (reference sequence). The CDR3: CASRQAGLNTEAFF. The CDR3 region has the DNA TGTGCCAGCAGGCAGGCAGGTTTGAACACTGAAGCTTTCTTT.

The chain employs TRBV28 and TRBJ1-5; 7 bases map to TRBD1. V lost 6 bases, J lost 2 bases, and 7 bases stayed unmatched. The length of the CDR3 is 15 residues. The germline V gene has CDR1 MDHEN and CDR2 SYDVKM. The CDR3 spells CASRVRDSRNQPQHF. In DNA form, the CDR3 reads TGTGCCAGCAGGGTCCGGGACAGTCGCAATCAGCCCCAGCATTTT.

V usage is TRBV7-3 and J usage is TRBJ2-1; no definite D call. CDR3 length: 13 amino acids. Between the trimmed V and J ends, which lost 0 bases and 5 bases, there was a span of 5 bases. Germline CDR1 and CDR2: SGHTA and FQGTGA. The CDR3 loop is CASSLTSNNEQFF. The CDR3 DNA follows: TGTGCCAGCAGCTTAACGAGTAACAATGAGCAGTTCTTC. Complete variable domain (other parts from reference TRBV7-3 and TRBJ2-1): GAGVSQTPSNKVTEKGKYVELRCDPISGHTALYWYRQSLGQGPEFLIYFQGTGAADDSGLPNDRFFAVRPEGSVSTLKIQRTERGDSAVYLCASSLTSNNEQFFGPGTRLTVL.

The CDR3 nucleotides are TGTGCCAGCAGCTCCGCAGATACGCAGTATTTT. Its translation is CASSSADTQYF. The chain recombines TRBV5-4 with TRBJ2-3; D uncertain. V was pared by 3 bases and J by 4 bases, with 3 bases between. The CDR3 runs to 11 residues. Germline CDR1 and CDR2: SGHNT and YYREEE (reference sequence).

This rearrangement joins TRBV28 to TRBJ2-7, with D perhaps TRBD2 (5 bases). Trimming removed 6 bases from V and 0 bases from J, with 12 bases in between. Germline V gene sequence: CDR1 MDHEN, CDR2 SYDVKM. The CDR3 has 14 residues. The CDR3 reads CASRKKDFSYEQYF. As DNA, the CDR3 is TGTGCCAGCAGGAAAAAGGACTTCTCCTACGAGCAGTACTTC.

This clone showed up just once. This chain links TRBV18 with TRBJ1-1; possible D gene TRBD1, 5 bases. Germline CDR1 reads KGHSH; CDR2 reads LQKENI. There are 16 residues in the CDR3. V was trimmed by 3 bases and J by 4 bases, leaving 18 bases between them. The CDR3 spells CASSPAGGDVGTEAFF. CDR3 DNA sequence: TGTGCCAGCTCACCGGCGGGGGGAGATGTCGGCACTGAAGCTTTCTTT.

The V call is TRBV9, the J call TRBJ1-1, with D perhaps matching TRBD1 (6 bases). Germline V gene lookup returns CDR1 SGDLS and CDR2 YYNGEE. Trimming removed 2 bases from V and 5 bases from J, with 22 bases in between. The CDR3 runs to 17 residues. The CDR3, as DNA: TGTGCCAGCAGCGTTGCCCCGGGGCAGGGGAGAGAAACTGAAGCTTTCTTT. It encodes CASSVAPGQGRETEAFF.